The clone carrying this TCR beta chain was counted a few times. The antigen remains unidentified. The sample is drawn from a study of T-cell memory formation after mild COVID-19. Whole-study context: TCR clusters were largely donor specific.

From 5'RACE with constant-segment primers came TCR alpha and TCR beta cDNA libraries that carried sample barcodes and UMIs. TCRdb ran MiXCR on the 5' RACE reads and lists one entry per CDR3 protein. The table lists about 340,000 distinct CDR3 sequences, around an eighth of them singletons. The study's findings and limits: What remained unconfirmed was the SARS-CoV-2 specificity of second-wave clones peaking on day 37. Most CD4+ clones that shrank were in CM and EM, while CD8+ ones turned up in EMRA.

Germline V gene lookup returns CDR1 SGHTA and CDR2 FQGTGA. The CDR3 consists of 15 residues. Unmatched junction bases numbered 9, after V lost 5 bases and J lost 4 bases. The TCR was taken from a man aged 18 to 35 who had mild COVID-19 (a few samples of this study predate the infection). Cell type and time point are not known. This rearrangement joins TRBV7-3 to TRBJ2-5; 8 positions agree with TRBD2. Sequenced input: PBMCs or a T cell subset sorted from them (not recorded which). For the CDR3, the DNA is TGTGCCAGCAGCCTAAGTCTAACTAGCGGAGAGACCCAGTACTTC. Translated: CASSLSLTSGETQYF.